This T cell receptor beta chain appears in the sequencing data of a study of T cells in Graves' hyperthyroidism and ophthalmopathy. Amplification targeted TCR beta CDR3 regions from RNA transcripts. TCR CDR3 regions were first amplified by RT-PCR with HTBI primers. One entry per CDR3 protein results from TCRdb running MiXCR on the multiplex PCR reads. The repertoire has fewer than 550,000 distinct CDR3 sequences, 15% to 18% of them found once; the top ten carry 12% to 15%. Regarding the study as a whole: Most clonotypes expanded in thyroid above 0.001 were likewise present in blood.

As to this clonotype: Its matching antigen is unknown.

Newly diagnosed hyperthyroidism patients aged 18 to 65 years had disease lasting under 2 months. Fresh peripheral blood, roughly 9.3 ml, was the source of the PBMCs. Germline values: CDR1 LGHDT, CDR2 YNNKEL (reference sequence). Trimming cost V 3 bases and J 2 bases, with 11 bases left between them. This CDR3 comprises 14 residues. This TCR was sampled from a woman between 18 and 29 years old with Graves' hyperthyroidism. Sequenced sample: blood. The rearrangement uses TRBV3-1 and TRBJ2-7; TRBD2 is a possible D gene (6 bases). The CDR3 DNA sequence: TGTGCCAGCAGCCACGGGACTTTAACCTACGAGCAGTACTTC. Its protein is CASSHGTLTYEQYF.